The source of this T cell receptor (beta chain) is a study of cytomegalovirus exposure and HLA in healthy donors. The CDR3 is 15 amino acids. Germline-derived CDR1 and CDR2 are LGHNT and FRNRAP. With 1 base clipped from V and 6 bases from J, the junction kept 4 bases outside the gene matches. PCR employed 60 Vbeta and 13 Jbeta primers. TCRdb's table, derived via immunoSEQ multiplex PCR, lists solely in-frame clones and lacks some. The sample records approximately 150,000 clones, 70% to 80% being singletons. Sequencing used PBMCs. V is TRBV12-5 and J is TRBJ2-1; TRBD1 matches 9 bases. The TCR sequence derives from a human donor in good health. CDR3: CASGLGTGVGNEQFF. Here the CDR3 DNA reads TGTGCTAGTGGTTTGGGGACAGGGGTTGGCAATGAGCAGTTCTTC.